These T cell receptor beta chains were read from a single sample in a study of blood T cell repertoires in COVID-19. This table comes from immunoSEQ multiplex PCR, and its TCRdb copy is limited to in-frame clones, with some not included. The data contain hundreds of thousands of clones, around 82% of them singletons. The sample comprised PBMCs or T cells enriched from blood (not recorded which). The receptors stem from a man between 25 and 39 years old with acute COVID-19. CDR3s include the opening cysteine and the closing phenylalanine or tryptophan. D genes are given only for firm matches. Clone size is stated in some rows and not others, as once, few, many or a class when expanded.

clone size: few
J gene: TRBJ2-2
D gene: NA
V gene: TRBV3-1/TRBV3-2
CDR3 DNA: TGTGCCAGCAGCAATTATAGAGCGGACGGGAACACCGGGGAGCTGTTTTTT
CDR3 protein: CASSNYRADGNTGELFF

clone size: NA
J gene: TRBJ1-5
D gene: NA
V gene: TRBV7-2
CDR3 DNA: TGTGCCAGCAGCTTATTCGGTAGTAGTAGCAATCAGCCCCAGCATTTT
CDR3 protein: CASSLFGSSSNQPQHF

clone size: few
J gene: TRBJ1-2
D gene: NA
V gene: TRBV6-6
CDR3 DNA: TGTGCCAGCAGTTACTCGGGGGCATCTGGCTACACCTTC
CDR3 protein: CASSYSGASGYTF

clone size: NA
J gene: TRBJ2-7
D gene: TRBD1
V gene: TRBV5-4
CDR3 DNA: TGTGCCAGCAGCTTGGAGGGACAGGGGGCCAACGAGCAGTACTTC
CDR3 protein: CASSLEGQGANEQYF

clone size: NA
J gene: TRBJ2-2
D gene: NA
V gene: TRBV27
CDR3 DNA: TGTGCCAGCAGTCAGCGTTATGACACCGGGGAGCTGTTTTTT
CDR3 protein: CASSQRYDTGELFF

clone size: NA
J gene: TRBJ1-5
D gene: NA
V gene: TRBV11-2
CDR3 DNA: TGTGCCAGCAGCTCAGGCGGGGCCCAGCATTTT
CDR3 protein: CASSSGGAQHF

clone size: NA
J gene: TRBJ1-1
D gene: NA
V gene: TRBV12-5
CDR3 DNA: TGTGCTAGTGGCCTGGACACAGGAATACCAGCTGAAGCTTTCTTT
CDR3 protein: CASGLDTGIPAEAFF

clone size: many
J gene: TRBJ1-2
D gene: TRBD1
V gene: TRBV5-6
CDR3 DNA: TGTGCCAGCAGCTCTGACAGGGCCTATGGCTACACCTTC
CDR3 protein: CASSSDRAYGYTF

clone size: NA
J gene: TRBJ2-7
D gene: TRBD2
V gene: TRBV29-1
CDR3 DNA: TGCAGCGTTGAAGTTGTACTAGCGGGGTCAACCTACGAGCAGTACTTC
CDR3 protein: CSVEVVLAGSTYEQYF

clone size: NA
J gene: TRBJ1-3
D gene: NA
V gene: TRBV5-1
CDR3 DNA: TGCGCCAGCAGCTCGACAGAAACCTTCTCTGGAAACACCATATATTTT
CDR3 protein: CASSSTETFSGNTIYF